These 23 T cell receptor beta chains came from one sample sequenced in a study of T cells in narcolepsy. Only in-frame clones appear in the TCRdb table, and some are missing; sequencing was by immunoSEQ multiplex PCR. This sample has tens of thousands of clones, with about 87% found just once. Sequenced: memory (CD45RA-) CD4+ T cells from blood. These receptors all come from a human donor in good health.

The chain has TRBV7-2 and TRBJ2-7; D is ambiguous. CDR1 is SGHTA and CDR2 is FQGNSA in the germline V gene. There are 14 residues in the CDR3. Deletions cut 2 bases from V and 1 base from J, with 9 bases between. CDR3 amino acids: CASSLKGLSYEQYF. The CDR3 DNA is TGTGCCAGCAGCTTAAAAGGGCTTTCCTACGAGCAGTACTTC.

This chain uses TRBV5-4 with TRBJ2-2, with D possibly being TRBD2 (6 bases). CDR1 and CDR2 (germline): SGHNT, YYREEE (reference sequence). V lost 4 bases and J 5 bases, leaving 21 bases between the germline ends. This CDR3 is 17 amino acids long. CDR3 DNA sequence: TGTGCCAGCAGCACCGGGCGGTCCGGGAGTAGAACCGGGGAGCTGTTTTTT. This encodes CASSTGRSGSRTGELFF. The full variable domain, its missing parts supplied by reference TRBV5-4 and TRBJ2-2, is ETGVTQSPTHLIKTRGQQVTLRCSSQSGHNTVSWYQQALGQGPQFIFQYYREEENGRGNFPPRFSGLQFPNYSSELNVNALELDDSALYLCASSTGRSGSRTGELFFGEGSRLTVL.

V gene TRBV19 combines with J gene TRBJ2-2; D is perhaps TRBD1 or TRBD2 (5 bases each). Germline V lookup: CDR1 LNHDA, CDR2 SQIVND (reference sequence). The CDR3 is made up of 14 amino acids. V gave up 10 bases and J gave up 4 bases, with 16 bases separating them. This chain's CDR3 is CATQVGAITGELFF. The CDR3 DNA sequence: TGTGCCACCCAGGTCGGGGCCATCACCGGGGAGCTGTTTTTT.

This CDR3 is CAWSRAYEQYF. The CDR3 coding sequence is TGTGCCTGGAGTAGAGCCTACGAGCAGTACTTC. V and J are TRBV30 and TRBJ2-7; D unclear. Per germline, CDR1 GTSNPN and CDR2 SVGIG (reference sequence). V lost 2 bases, J lost 2 bases, and 4 bases lay in between. CDR3 length: 11 amino acids.

V gene TRBV28 combines with J gene TRBJ2-7; 7 bases fit TRBD1. The ends lost 5 bases at V and 0 bases at J; junction bases unmatched: 4. This CDR3 comprises 14 residues. Germline CDR1 MDHEN, CDR2 SYDVKM. CDR3 region: CASSATGSSYEQYF. The CDR3, as DNA: TGTGCCAGCAGTGCGACAGGGAGCTCCTACGAGCAGTACTTC.

The chain recombines TRBV7-2 with TRBJ1-5, with D possibly matching TRBD1 (5 bases). Per germline, CDR1 SGHTA and CDR2 FQGNSA. Deletions cut 5 bases from V and 1 base from J, with 15 bases between. The CDR3 is 16 residues long. As DNA, the CDR3 is TGTGCCAGCAGCCCCCTGGGGGGTTTGAGCAATCAGCCCCAGCATTTT. Translated: CASSPLGGLSNQPQHF.

The V call is TRBV19, the J call TRBJ1-2, with 9 bases matching TRBD1. The junction had 11 bases not matched to a gene; V was cut back by 5 bases and J by 4 bases. The CDR3 runs 16 residues. The V gene's germline CDR1 is LNHDA and CDR2 SQIVND (reference sequence). The CDR3 reads CASSLPGQGKTYGYTF. The CDR3 DNA reads TGTGCCAGTAGTCTGCCGGGACAGGGTAAGACCTATGGCTACACCTTC.

The gene calls are TRBV6-5 and TRBJ2-1, with 11 positions matching TRBD2. CDR3 length equals 15 residues. V shed 2 bases and J 6 bases; nucleotides not matched to a gene: 3. Germline CDR1 MNHEY, CDR2 SVGAGI. CDR3 amino acids: CASSYGTSGSNEQFF. As DNA, the CDR3 is TGTGCCAGCAGTTACGGCACTAGCGGGAGCAATGAGCAGTTCTTC.

The gene calls are TRBV5-1 and TRBJ1-1; D unclear. The CDR3 spans 13 residues. The V end was cut by 4 bases, the J end by 7 bases, with 14 bases between. CDR1 is SGHRS, CDR2 YFSETQ, per germline. In DNA, the CDR3 is TGCGCCAGCAGCATAAGCTCCGGACTTGAAGCTTTCTTT. Translation gives CASSISSGLEAFF.

The V gene is TRBV4-3, the J gene TRBJ2-1, with D maybe TRBD2 (6 bases). V dropped 4 bases and J dropped 9 bases, with 13 bases sitting between them. The CDR3 has 13 amino acids. Germline-derived CDR1 and CDR2 are LGHNA and YSLEER. The CDR3 spells CASSRRGAGEQFF. CDR3 nucleotide sequence: TGCGCCAGCAGCCGCCGCGGGGCAGGTGAGCAGTTCTTC.

The chain is built from TRBV5-1 and TRBJ2-7, with D uncertain. Looked up from germline, CDR1 is SGHRS and CDR2 is YFSETQ. The CDR3 sequence is 13 residues long. The V gene lost 4 bases and the J gene lost 4 bases, with 12 bases spanning the gap. In nucleotides, the CDR3 is TGCGCCAGCAGCCGTGGGGTAGAATACGAGCAGTACTTC. This sequence encodes CASSRGVEYEQYF.

V gene TRBV4-2 combines with J gene TRBJ2-5, with 8 positions matching TRBD2. Looked up from germline, CDR1 is LGHNA and CDR2 is YNFKEQ. V lost 1 base to trimming and J lost 1 base; unmatched junction nucleotides: 5. The CDR3 sequence is 16 residues long. This CDR3 is CASSQVLAGGQETQYF. Written as DNA, the CDR3 is TGTGCCAGCAGCCAAGTTCTAGCGGGCGGCCAAGAGACCCAGTACTTC.

The rearrangement uses TRBV27 and TRBJ1-6, with 7 bases that match TRBD1. The germline CDR1 and CDR2 sequences are MNHEY and SMNVEV (reference sequence). The CDR3 totals 15 residues. V was clipped by 3 bases and J by 6 bases; unmatched bases: 5. The DNA for the CDR3 is TGTGCCAGCAGTTTGTATGCAGGGGGTAATTCACCCCTCCACTTT. Its protein is CASSLYAGGNSPLHF.

The chain recombines TRBV19 with TRBJ2-7; the D call may be TRBD1 or TRBD2 (5 bases each). CDR1 and CDR2 (germline): LNHDA, SQIVND (reference sequence). V was pared by 5 bases and J by 4 bases, with 9 bases between. The CDR3 sequence is 12 residues long. Written as DNA, the CDR3 is TGTGCCAGTAGTCTTGAGGGGTACGAGCAGTACTTC. It specifies CASSLEGYEQYF.

The V gene is TRBV7-2, the J gene TRBJ2-1, with D unresolved. CDR1 SGHTA and CDR2 FQGNSA come from the germline V gene. This CDR3 contains 16 residues. V lost 2 bases and J 4 bases, leaving 15 bases between the germline ends. CDR3 residues: CASSLTWSVWYNEQFF. DNA of the CDR3: TGTGCCAGCAGCTTAACGTGGAGTGTTTGGTACAATGAGCAGTTCTTC.

V is TRBV29-1 and J is TRBJ2-5, with D possibly being TRBD2 (5 bases). CDR1 is SQVTM, CDR2 ANQGSEA, per germline. CDR3 length equals 11 residues. The ends were cut back, 7 bases at V and 2 bases at J, with 8 bases in the middle. DNA for the CDR3: TGCAGCGCCGGGGTACAAGAGACCCAGTACTTC. Translated: CSAGVQETQYF. The entire variable domain, with the rest obtained from reference TRBV29-1 and TRBJ2-5, is as follows: SAVISQKPSRDICQRGTSLTIQCQVDSQVTMMFWYRQQPGQSLTLIATANQGSEATYESGFVIDKFPISRPNLTFSTLTVSNMSPEDSSIYLCSAGVQETQYFGPGTRLLVL.

The V and J genes are TRBV7-2 and TRBJ1-1; no firm D call. Trimming stripped 4 bases from V and 3 bases from J, with 9 bases between. In germline, CDR1 is SGHTA, CDR2 FQGNSA. This CDR3 has 13 amino acids. The CDR3 protein is CASSSVRHTEAFF. Written as DNA, the CDR3 is TGTGCCAGCAGCTCGGTAAGGCACACTGAAGCTTTCTTT.

V gene TRBV15 combines with J gene TRBJ2-7, with D maybe TRBD1 (5 bases). From germline, CDR1 is LNHNV and CDR2 YYDKDF (reference sequence). V lost 4 bases and J lost 1, with 17 bases in between. This CDR3 has 16 residues. DNA for the CDR3: TGTGCCACCAGCACCCTCAGGGCCGCCTATTCCTACGAGCAGTACTTC. Its protein is CATSTLRAAYSYEQYF.

The chain has TRBV29-1 and TRBJ1-2; 9 bases are a match to TRBD1. V lost 7 bases to trimming and J lost 7 bases; unmatched junction nucleotides: 7. The germline gives CDR1 SQVTM, CDR2 ANQGSEA. The CDR3 spans 12 residues. In nucleotides, the CDR3 is TGCAGCGCAAGGACAGGGGACTTTGGCTACACCTTC. Its translation is CSARTGDFGYTF.

On this clone itself: One junction end disagrees with the germline gene, perhaps due to a read error. This chain connects TRBV4-1 to TRBJ2-7, with D possibly matching TRBD1 (6 bases). CDR3 length: 15 amino acids. Germline V gives CDR1 MGHRA, CDR2 YSYEKL. The CDR3 DNA reads as TGCGTCAGCAGCCAATCTTTTGCCAGGGGCCACGAGCAGTACTTC. It encodes CVSSQSFARGHEQYF.

This rearrangement joins TRBV5-5 to TRBJ1-5, with D tentatively TRBD1 (5 bases). The germline V gene has CDR1 SGHKS and CDR2 YYEKEE (reference sequence). V gave up 0 bases and J gave up 2 bases, with 18 bases separating them. The CDR3 has 18 residues. Here the CDR3 DNA reads TGTGCCAGCAGCTTGGCCCTTCGGGGGGGAGCGGGCAATCAGCCCCAGCATTTT. Amino acid sequence: CASSLALRGGAGNQPQHF. Looking up the rest from reference TRBV5-5 and TRBJ1-5 gives the full variable domain: DAGVTQSPTHLIKTRGQQVTLRCSPISGHKSVSWYQQVLGQGPQFIFQYYEKEERGRGNFPDRFSARQFPNYSSELNVNALLLGDSALYLCASSLALRGGAGNQPQHFGDGTRLSIL.

V usage is TRBV9 and J usage is TRBJ1-3; no clear D gene. The CDR3 covers 15 residues. The germline V gene encodes CDR1 SGDLS and CDR2 YYNGEE. V lost 0 bases, J lost 3 bases, and 10 bases lay in between. The CDR3 spells CASSVGGIGGNTIYF. The CDR3 DNA follows: TGTGCCAGCAGCGTAGGAGGGATAGGTGGAAACACCATATATTTT.

This sequence joins TRBV7-7 and TRBJ2-1; 8 positions match TRBD2. V lost 4 bases, J lost 2 bases, and 4 bases stayed unmatched. Germline V gene data show CDR1 as SSHAT and CDR2 as FNYEAQ (reference sequence). CDR3 length equals 15 residues. The CDR3 reads CASSSGLGTYNEQFF. DNA for the CDR3: TGTGCCAGCAGCTCGGGACTAGGGACCTACAATGAGCAGTTCTTC. Drawing the rest from reference TRBV7-7 and TRBJ2-1, the complete variable domain is GAGVSQSPRYKVTKRGQDVTLRCDPISSHATLYWYQQALGQGPEFLTYFNYEAQPDKSGLPSDRFSAERPEGSISTLTIQRTEQRDSAMYRCASSSGLGTYNEQFFGPGTRLTVL.